What follows are 21 T cell receptor beta chains derived from one specimen sequenced in a study of shared clonotypes between healthy human individuals. The repertoire was sequenced with immunoSEQ multiplex PCR; TCRdb's copy has only in-frame clones and lacks some. The sample shows around 1.4 million clones, approximately 98.5% of them seen only once. Material for sequencing was naive CD4+ T cells sorted from blood. Subset meaning: CD45RA+ positively selected. These receptor sequences come from a man under 40 in good health.

The chain couples TRBV19 to TRBJ2-7; D uncertain. Per the germline V gene, CDR1 is LNHDA and CDR2 is SQIVND (reference sequence). The V end was cut by 7 bases, the J end by 6 bases, with 19 bases between. The CDR3 spans 14 residues. The CDR3, as DNA: TGTGCCAGTAACCCCGGGCTGGGTTCTGTCGAGCAGTACTTC. Its translation: CASNPGLGSVEQYF.

V is TRBV18 and J is TRBJ2-7; 9 nucleotides line up with TRBD2. Germline V CDR1 and CDR2: KGHSH, LQKENI. Unmatched junction bases numbered 9, after V lost 1 base and J lost 2 bases. This CDR3 comprises 17 residues. CDR3 loop: CASSPLRLAETTYEQYF. Written as DNA, the CDR3 is TGTGCCAGCTCACCACTGAGACTAGCGGAGACCACCTACGAGCAGTACTTC.

The chain has TRBV7-9 and TRBJ2-2, with D tentatively TRBD1 or TRBD2 (5 bases each). Per germline, CDR1 SEHNR and CDR2 FQNEAQ (reference sequence). V was cut by 7 bases and J by 4 bases, with 16 bases left in between. The CDR3 loop spans 15 amino acids. The CDR3 DNA follows: TGTGCCAGCATCCTCGAGGGGCTGGCCACCGGGGAGCTGTTTTTT. Translated: CASILEGLATGELFF.

With respect to this clone: At the DNA level, this CDR3 is encoded by other sequences in the same sample as well. This chain links TRBV5-4 with TRBJ1-5; D gene uncertain. The CDR3 is made up of 15 amino acids. Germline loops: CDR1 SGHNT, CDR2 YYREEE (reference sequence). V gave up 0 bases and J gave up 0 bases, with 7 bases separating them. This chain's CDR3 is CASSLDGHSNQPQHF. CDR3 in DNA: TGTGCCAGCAGCTTGGACGGCCATAGCAATCAGCCCCAGCATTTT.

The rearrangement links TRBV20-1 to TRBJ2-1; D is ambiguous. Trimming took off 1 base at V and 6 bases at J, with 4 bases between the two ends. The CDR3 runs 11 residues. Germline lookup yields CDR1 DFQATT and CDR2 SNEGSKA (reference sequence). The CDR3 bases are TGCAGTGCTAGAGGTCCCAATGAGCAGTTCTTC. This gives the protein CSARGPNEQFF.

V and J are TRBV14 and TRBJ1-1; D unresolved. The CDR3 has 17 residues. The V and J ends lost 0 bases and 0 bases respectively, with 14 bases between them. Germline loops: CDR1 SGHDN, CDR2 FVKESK. This CDR3 is CASSQEPHSLLNTEAFF. CDR3 nucleotides: TGTGCCAGCAGCCAAGAGCCTCATAGTCTATTGAACACTGAAGCTTTCTTT.

This clone was seen a single time. The CDR3 coding sequence is TGTGCCATCAGTGAACAGACTAGCGAGTACAATGAGCAGTTCTTC. Its protein is CAISEQTSEYNEQFF. The gene calls are TRBV10-3 and TRBJ2-1, with 8 nucleotides matching TRBD2. V shed 3 bases and J 4 bases; nucleotides not matched to a gene: 5. Per the germline V gene, CDR1 is ENHRY and CDR2 is SYGVKD. The CDR3 loop spans 15 amino acids.

In DNA, the CDR3 is TGCGCCAGCAGCTCTTCGACAGGGGGGTTTATCTATGGCTACACCTTC. It encodes CASSSSTGGFIYGYTF. This chain joins TRBV5-1 and TRBJ1-2; 9 bases agree with TRBD1. The germline CDR1 and CDR2 sequences are SGHRS and YFSETQ. The CDR3 consists of 16 residues. J was trimmed by 4 bases and V by 3 bases; bases with no gene match: 10.

V and J are TRBV11-2 and TRBJ2-7; the D gene is possibly TRBD1 (5 bases). CDR3 size: 15 residues. The germline V and J ends were trimmed by 6 bases and 0 bases, with 15 bases remaining between them. Germline V gene lookup returns CDR1 SGHAT and CDR2 FQNNGV. The CDR3 nucleotides are TGTGCCAGCAGTACAGCAGGGTTCAGCTCCTACGAGCAGTACTTC. As protein: CASSTAGFSSYEQYF.

The chain has TRBV5-1 and TRBJ1-4; TRBD1 aligns across 8 bases. The CDR3 spans 14 residues. From germline, CDR1 is SGHRS and CDR2 YFSETQ. The J segment lost 6 bases and the V segment lost 1 base, leaving 2 bases of the junction unmatched. CDR3 DNA: TGCGCCAGCAGCTTGAGACAGGGGCATGAAAAACTGTTTTTT. It is translated as CASSLRQGHEKLFF.

The chain joins TRBV7-8 to TRBJ2-5; 12 bases map to TRBD2. Germline values: CDR1 SGHVS, CDR2 FQNEAQ. The V segment lost 2 bases and the J segment 3 bases; nucleotides outside the gene matches: 7. The CDR3 loop spans 17 amino acids. CDR3 protein: CASSLRPRLAGEETQYF. CDR3 in DNA: TGTGCCAGCAGCTTACGCCCTAGACTAGCGGGAGAAGAGACCCAGTACTTC.

The chain uses TRBV27 and TRBJ1-2; TRBD1 aligns across 10 bases. Trimming took 1 base from V and 7 from J; bases not matched to a gene: 9. CDR1 and CDR2 (germline): MNHEY, SMNVEV (reference sequence). The CDR3 runs 16 residues. CDR3 sequence reads: CASSLLVGTGVIGYTF. For the CDR3, the DNA is TGTGCCAGCAGTTTATTGGTCGGGACAGGGGTTATTGGCTACACCTTC.

The J gene is TRBJ2-3, the V gene TRBV9; D unresolved. The CDR3 extends over 14 amino acids. CDR1 is SGDLS, CDR2 YYNGEE, per germline. Trimming took 0 bases from V and 7 from J, leaving 12 bases between them. The CDR3 DNA follows: TGTGCCAGCAGCGTAGTTGGCGTCCCGAATACGCAGTATTTT. Amino acids: CASSVVGVPNTQYF.

This clone was counted between two and nine times. The chain links TRBV7-9 to TRBJ2-5; D unclear. CDR1 is SEHNR and CDR2 is FQNEAQ in the germline V gene (reference sequence). The V end was cut by 1 base, the J end by 4 bases, with 1 base between. The CDR3 consists of 11 residues. The CDR3 DNA reads TGTGCCAGCAGCTTAGTAGAGACCCAGTACTTC. This encodes CASSLVETQYF.

This chain joins TRBV25-1 and TRBJ2-3; the D gene is possibly TRBD2 (6 bases). The CDR3 sequence is 12 residues long. Trimming shortened V by 10 bases and J by 4 bases, and 12 bases separated the two germline ends. Germline CDR1 MGHDK, CDR2 SYGVNS. The CDR3 protein is CATSRGSDTQYF. In DNA, the CDR3 is TGTGCCACGTCGCGGGGATCAGATACGCAGTATTTT. Based on the CDR3 plus reference TRBV25-1 and TRBJ2-3, the full variable domain is EADIYQTPRYLVIGTGKKITLECSQTMGHDKMYWYQQDPGMELHLIHYSYGVNSTEKGDLSSESTVSRIRTEHFPLTLESARPSHTSQYLCATSRGSDTQYFGPGTRLTVL.

V is TRBV28 and J is TRBJ2-1; TRBD2 matches at 9 bases. The germline V gene encodes CDR1 MDHEN and CDR2 SYDVKM. Germline trimming cut 3 bases from V and 8 bases from J; bases unmatched to any gene: 5. The CDR3 totals 14 residues. The CDR3 nucleotides read TGTGCCAGCAGTTTCCTAGCGGGACTAGATGAGCAGTTCTTC. Translating it yields CASSFLAGLDEQFF.

The chain recombines TRBV19 with TRBJ1-2; no clear D gene. Trimming left V 4 bases short and J 5 bases short, with 8 bases between. The CDR3 is made up of 12 amino acids. Germline V gives CDR1 LNHDA, CDR2 SQIVND (reference sequence). The CDR3 coding sequence is TGTGCCAGTAGTAGTTACGGATATGGCTACACCTTC. Protein: CASSSYGYGYTF.

Turning to this clone: Other DNA variants within this sample encode the same CDR3. This chain uses TRBV5-4 with TRBJ2-1, with D tentatively TRBD2 (6 bases). Germline-derived CDR1 and CDR2 are SGHNT and YYREEE (reference sequence). The length of the CDR3 is 14 residues. With 4 bases removed from V and 4 bases from J, the gap between germline ends came to 12 bases. The CDR3 reads CASSTPGLYNEQFF. As DNA, the CDR3 is TGTGCCAGCAGCACCCCGGGACTGTACAATGAGCAGTTCTTC.

V and J are TRBV11-2 and TRBJ2-5, with 12 positions matching TRBD2. Germline CDR1 is SGHAT and CDR2 is FQNNGV. The CDR3 runs 16 residues. Trimming took 5 bases from V and 5 from J; bases not matched to a gene: 9. CDR3 sequence: CASSPSGLAGGETQYF. DNA for the CDR3: TGTGCCAGCAGCCCCTCTGGGCTAGCGGGAGGGGAGACCCAGTACTTC.

The chain joins TRBV7-7 to TRBJ1-5; perhaps TRBD1 as D (5 bases). Germline assignment: CDR1 SSHAT and CDR2 FNYEAQ (reference sequence). The CDR3 length is 18 residues. Trimming stripped 5 bases from V and 5 bases from J, with 25 bases between. In DNA, the CDR3 is TGTGCCAGCAGCGCAAGACCCAAGACAGACTCCCATGATCAGCCCCAGCATTTT. It encodes CASSARPKTDSHDQPQHF. The whole variable domain, remainder taken from reference TRBV7-7 and TRBJ1-5, is GAGVSQSPRYKVTKRGQDVTLRCDPISSHATLYWYQQALGQGPEFLTYFNYEAQPDKSGLPSDRFSAERPEGSISTLTIQRTEQRDSAMYRCASSARPKTDSHDQPQHFGDGTRLSIL.

For the CDR3, the DNA is TGTGCCAGCAGCCCCCTGAGTAGCTCCTACAATGAGCAGTTCTTC. Its translation: CASSPLSSSYNEQFF. The chain couples TRBV9 to TRBJ2-1; D unresolved. The germline CDR1 and CDR2 sequences are SGDLS and YYNGEE. There are 15 residues in the CDR3. The V and J ends lost 4 bases and 0 bases respectively, with 11 bases between them.